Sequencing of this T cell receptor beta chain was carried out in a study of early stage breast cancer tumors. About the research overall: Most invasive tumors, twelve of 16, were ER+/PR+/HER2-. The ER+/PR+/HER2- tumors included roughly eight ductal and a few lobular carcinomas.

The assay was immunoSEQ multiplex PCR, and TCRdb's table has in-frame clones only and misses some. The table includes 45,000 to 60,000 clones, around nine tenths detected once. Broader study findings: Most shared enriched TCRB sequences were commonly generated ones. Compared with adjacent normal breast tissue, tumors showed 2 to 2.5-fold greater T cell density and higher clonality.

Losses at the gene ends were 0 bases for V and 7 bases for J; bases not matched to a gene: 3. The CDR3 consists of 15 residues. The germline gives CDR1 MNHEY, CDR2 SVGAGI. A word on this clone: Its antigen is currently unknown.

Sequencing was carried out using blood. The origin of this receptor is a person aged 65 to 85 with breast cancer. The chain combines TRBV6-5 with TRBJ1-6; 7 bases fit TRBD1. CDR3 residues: CASSYSGGDNSPLHF. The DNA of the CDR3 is TGTGCCAGCAGTTACTCAGGGGGCGACAATTCACCCCTCCACTTT.